The clone carrying this T cell receptor (beta chain) was seen more than once but under ten times. This record belongs to a study of blood T cell repertoires in COVID-19. Study overall: Sample material is recorded as cDNA or gDNA derived from T cells, B-cell-depleted T cells, or PBMCs.

Only in-frame clones appear in the TCRdb table, and some are missing; sequencing was by immunoSEQ multiplex PCR. The data contain around 300,000 clones, roughly 88% of them singletons. Germline lookup yields CDR1 ENHRY and CDR2 SYGVKD. The junction had 5 bases not matched to a gene; V was cut back by 2 bases and J by 2 bases. This CDR3 is built from 16 residues. The sequenced material came from PBMCs or T cells enriched from blood (not recorded which). The rearrangement uses TRBV10-3 and TRBJ1-2; 10 nucleotides match TRBD1. The receptor comes from a man aged 25-45 years who had recovered from COVID-19. The CDR3 sequence is CAISEGQGGINYGYTF. CDR3 bases: TGTGCCATCAGTGAGGGACAGGGGGGGATAAACTATGGCTACACCTTC.